This TCR beta chain emerged from a study of blood T cell repertoires in COVID-19. Sequencing used immunoSEQ multiplex PCR; TCRdb keeps in-frame clones, though not all of them. This repertoire shows about 230,000 clones, 75% to 90% found once; its top ten account for roughly 2.7%. After removal of 2 bases from V and 4 bases from J, the junction contained 6 bases not matched to a gene. Germline CDR1 reads ENHRY; CDR2 reads SYGVKD. This CDR3 is 15 amino acids long. This chain connects TRBV10-3 to TRBJ1-2; 8 bases are shared with TRBD1. The sequenced material came from peripheral blood. This TCR was recovered from a woman in her 70s with active or convalescent COVID-19. The CDR3 is CAISERGQETYGYTF. CDR3 coding DNA: TGTGCCATCAGTGAGAGGGGACAGGAGACCTATGGCTACACCTTC.